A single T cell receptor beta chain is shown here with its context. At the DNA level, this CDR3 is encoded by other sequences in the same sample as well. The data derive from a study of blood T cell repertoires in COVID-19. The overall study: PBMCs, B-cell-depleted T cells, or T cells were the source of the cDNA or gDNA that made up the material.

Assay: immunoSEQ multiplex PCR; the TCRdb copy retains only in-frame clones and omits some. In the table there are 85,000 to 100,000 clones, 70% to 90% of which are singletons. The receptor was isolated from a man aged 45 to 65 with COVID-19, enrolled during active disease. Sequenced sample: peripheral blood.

This CDR3 is CASSPSGYGYTF. CDR3 DNA: TGCGCCAGCAGCCCCTCCGGGTATGGCTACACCTTC. This sequence joins TRBV5-1 and TRBJ1-2, with no clear D. The V end was cut by 4 bases, the J end by 5 bases, with 9 bases between. This CDR3 region has 12 residues. CDR1 SGHRS and CDR2 YFSETQ come from the germline V gene.